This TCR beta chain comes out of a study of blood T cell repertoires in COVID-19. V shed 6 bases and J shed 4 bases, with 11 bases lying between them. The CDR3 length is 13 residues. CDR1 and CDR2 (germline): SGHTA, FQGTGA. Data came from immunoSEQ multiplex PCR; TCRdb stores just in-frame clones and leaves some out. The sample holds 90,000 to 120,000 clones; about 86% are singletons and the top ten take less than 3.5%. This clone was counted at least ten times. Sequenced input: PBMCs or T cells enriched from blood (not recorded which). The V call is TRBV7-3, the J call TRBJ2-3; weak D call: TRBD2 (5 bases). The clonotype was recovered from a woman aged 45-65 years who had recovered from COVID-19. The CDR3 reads CASSSGNADTQYF. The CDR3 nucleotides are TGTGCCAGCAGTTCCGGGAACGCAGATACGCAGTATTTT.